A selection of T cell receptor beta chains follows, all from one sample in a study of human T cells and chemical hapten exposure. TCRdb re-derived calls from the RACE reads in MiXCR, one entry per CDR3 protein. The repertoire includes approximately 74,000 distinct CDR3 sequences, 25% to 40% of them detected once, and nearly 9% sits in the top ten. This specimen was whole blood, taken in connection with sensitization to the hapten diphenylcyclopropenone (DPC). Every receptor here comes from a middle-aged man with alopecia areata. Some clones in this sample may be carry-over from other donors' samples. Both conserved end residues are part of each CDR3. The D gene is left open where the match is weak. Clone size appears in some rows only: once, few, many, or a class for an expanded clone.

v_gene	j_gene	d_gene	abundance	CDR3nt	CDR3aa
TRBV10-3	TRBJ2-7	.	.	TGTGCCATCAGTGATAGTACAGCAAACACCTACGAGCAGTACTTC	CAISDSTANTYEQYF
TRBV6-2/TRBV6-3	TRBJ1-1	.	few	TGTGCCAGCAGTTACGTCGGGGTGGGGACCACTGAAGCTTTCTTT	CASSYVGVGTTEAFF
TRBV5-1	TRBJ2-3	.	many	TGCGCCAGCAGCCTTGTGGGACTTCCGCCAGATACGCAGTATTTT	CASSLVGLPPDTQYF
TRBV6-1	TRBJ1-1	.	.	TGTGCCAGCGCCTTTTTCCTCCCTTCGGACACTGAAGCTTTCTTT	CASAFFLPSDTEAFF
TRBV20-1	TRBJ2-2	.	.	TGCAGTGCTAGTAGGGGGAGGGGCACCGGGGAGCTGTTTTTT	CSASRGRGTGELFF
TRBV5-1	TRBJ2-7	.	.	TGCGCCAGCAGCTTTGGACCTCAGGGCCTGGGTAGCTCCTACGAGCAGTACTTC	CASSFGPQGLGSSYEQYF
TRBV27	TRBJ2-1	TRBD1	.	TGTGCCAGCAGTTTCTCCGGGACAGCCAGCTCCTACAATGAGCAGTTCTTC	CASSFSGTASSYNEQFF
TRBV7-9	TRBJ1-1	.	.	TGTGCCAGCAGCCCAAGTCCCACCATAAACACTGAAGCTTTCTTT	CASSPSPTINTEAFF
TRBV5-1	TRBJ2-3	TRBD2	many	TGCGCCAGCAGCTTGGGACTAGCCACAGATACGCAGTATTTT	CASSLGLATDTQYF
TRBV2	TRBJ1-5	.	medium-sized	TGTGCCAGCAGTTCCAGGGAATGGGACAAGCCCCAGCATTTT	CASSSREWDKPQHF
TRBV27	TRBJ1-1	.	once	TGTGCCAGCAGCGTTGCGGGGGTCACTGAAGCTTTCTTT	CASSVAGVTEAFF
TRBV6-5	TRBJ1-1	.	.	TGTGCCAGCAGTTACAGGAACACTGAAGCTTTCTTT	CASSYRNTEAFF
TRBV4-3	TRBJ2-3	TRBD1	.	TGCGCCAGCAGCCAGGGGCCGGGACAGGCCTACACAGATACGCAGTATTTT	CASSQGPGQAYTDTQYF
TRBV7-2	TRBJ1-5	.	few	TGTGCCAGCAGCGTACAGGGTTCGAGAAGCAATCAGCCCCAGCATTTT	CASSVQGSRSNQPQHF
TRBV7-2	TRBJ2-1	.	few	TGTGCCAGCAGCTTAATAATTAATGAGCAGTTCTTC	CASSLIINEQFF
TRBV2	TRBJ1-6	.	.	TGTGCCAGCAGTGAGTCGAGGGGATTTGGGGGAGTCTCCGGGGCACCCCTCCACTTT	CASSESRGFGGVSGAPLHF
TRBV18	TRBJ2-1	TRBD1	.	TGTGCCAGCTCACCACCGGGACAGGTGTTTCCCAGTCAACAGTTCTTC	CASSPPGQVFPSQQFF
TRBV5-6	TRBJ1-3	TRBD1	.	TGTGCCAGCAGCGGGGGACAGGGGGTTAGTGGAAACACCATATATTTT	CASSGGQGVSGNTIYF
TRBV10-3	TRBJ2-7	.	few	TGTGCCATCAGTGAGTCGGGGAGGGGGGCCTACGAGCAGTACTTC	CAISESGRGAYEQYF
TRBV2	TRBJ2-1	TRBD2	.	TGTGCCAGCAGTGACTCTAGCGGGAGGGCCGGTGGGCAGTTCTTC	CASSDSSGRAGGQFF
TRBV5-5	TRBJ2-7	TRBD1	many	TGTGCCAGCAGTCGACAGGGGGCATACGAGCAGTACTTC	CASSRQGAYEQYF
TRBV7-9	TRBJ1-3	.	once	TGTGCCAGCTTAACCGCTGGAAACACCATATATTTT	CASLTAGNTIYF
TRBV3-1	TRBJ1-4	.	.	TGTGCCAGCAGCCAAGGGACTTATGAAAAACTGTTTTTT	CASSQGTYEKLFF
TRBV28	TRBJ1-4	TRBD1	.	TGTGCCAGCACCCAGGGGGGGACGACGAATGAAAAACTGTTTTTT	CASTQGGTTNEKLFF
TRBV5-1	TRBJ2-7	.	.	TGCGCCAGCAGCTTGGCGGGGGCGAGCGCTAGAGAGCAGTACTTC	CASSLAGASAREQYF
TRBV9	TRBJ2-5	.	.	TGTGCCAGCAGCGTTGGGGAGGATCCGTCCCAAGAGACCCAGTACTTC	CASSVGEDPSQETQYF
TRBV6-5	TRBJ2-1	TRBD2	.	TGTGCCAGCAGTCAGGGACTAGCGGTAGTCTTC	CASSQGLAVVF
TRBV7-9	TRBJ2-3	TRBD1	.	TGTGCCAGCAGCTTAGTTGGGACAGGGACCACAGATACGCAGTATTTT	CASSLVGTGTTDTQYF
TRBV7-6	TRBJ1-1	.	few	TGTGCCAGCAGCCCCGGTGGGGGGGCTACTGAAGCTTTCTTT	CASSPGGGATEAFF
TRBV7-9	TRBJ2-7	TRBD2	once	TGTGCCAGCAGCGAAAGACTAGCGGGAGCGAACTACGAGCAGTACTTC	CASSERLAGANYEQYF
TRBV9	TRBJ2-3	TRBD2	few	TGTGCCAGCAGCGTAGGCGGGAGTTTGGATACGCAGTATTTT	CASSVGGSLDTQYF
TRBV24-1	TRBJ2-2	.	.	TGTGCCACCAGTGATCCCCGATACGGGGAGCTGTTTTTT	CATSDPRYGELFF
TRBV20-1	TRBJ1-5	TRBD1	.	TGCAGTGCTAGGCGCCCGGGGACAGCCGAACCCTATAGCAATCAGCCCCAGCATTTT	CSARRPGTAEPYSNQPQHF
TRBV2	TRBJ1-5	TRBD1	.	TGTGCCAGCAGTGAAGGACAGGGGTCCCAGCCCCAGCATTTT	CASSEGQGSQPQHF
TRBV12-3/TRBV12-4	TRBJ2-7	.	.	TGTGCCAGCAGTCCGAGTATGGCGGGGTACGAGCAGTACTTC	CASSPSMAGYEQYF
TRBV20-1	TRBJ1-1	TRBD1	.	TGCAGTGCGAGACTCCAGGGGGCCCGGGGCACTGAAACTTTCTTT	CSARLQGARGTETFF
TRBV5-1	TRBJ2-7	TRBD1	.	TGCGCCAGCAGCTTGGCTGGGACAGGCCTTCTCTCTTGG	CASSLAGTGLLSW
TRBV18	TRBJ1-5	.	.	TGTGCCAGCTCAGACTACCGGACGGAGCCCCAGCATTTT	CASSDYRTEPQHF
TRBV7-2	TRBJ1-4	.	.	TGTGCCAGCAGCCTCCGAGGGTCCTCAGCAACTAATGAAAAACTGTTTTTT	CASSLRGSSATNEKLFF
TRBV5-1	TRBJ1-5	.	.	TGCGCCAGCAGCCCCGGCGGGAGGAATCAGCCCCAGCATTTT	CASSPGGRNQPQHF
TRBV7-9	TRBJ2-3	TRBD2	medium-sized	TGTGCCAGCAGCTTGGGCCCGTTTGGGAGGGAGTCAGATACGCAGTATTTT	CASSLGPFGRESDTQYF
TRBV2	TRBJ2-7	TRBD2	few	TGTGCCAGCAATCTAGCGGGAAGGGGGTACGAGCAGTACTTC	CASNLAGRGYEQYF
TRBV6-1	TRBJ2-3	.	.	TGTGCCAGCACACGTGAGGGGCTCCGCACAGATACGCAGTATTTT	CASTREGLRTDTQYF
TRBV24-1	TRBJ1-4	.	.	TGTGCCACCAGTGATTTGACGCCGGACGCGGCGACATCGAAGGAGGAAAAACTGTTTTTT	CATSDLTPDAATSKEEKLFF
TRBV4-3	TRBJ1-4	.	few	TGCGCCAGCAGCCATAAGGACAATGAAAAACTGTTTTTT	CASSHKDNEKLFF
TRBV28	TRBJ2-3	TRBD2	.	TGTGCCAGCAGTAGGGATCTAAGCGGGAGTTATACGGATACGCAGTATTTT	CASSRDLSGSYTDTQYF
TRBV11-2	TRBJ2-3	TRBD2	.	TGTGCCAGCAGCCCGCTAGCGGGAGTCACAGATACGCAGTATTTT	CASSPLAGVTDTQYF
TRBV12-3/TRBV12-4	TRBJ1-2	.	few	TGTGCCAGCAGTTTCTTTAGGGGCAGTGGCTACACCTTC	CASSFFRGSGYTF
TRBV20-1	TRBJ2-1	TRBD2	.	TGCAGTGCTAGACCTATACTAGCGGGATTCATCAATGAGCAGTTCTTC	CSARPILAGFINEQFF
TRBV12-3/TRBV12-4	TRBJ2-1	.	.	TGTGCCAGCACCCAAACCAGCTCCTACAATGAGCAGTTCTTC	CASTQTSSYNEQFF
TRBV20-1	TRBJ2-3	TRBD2	.	TGCAGTGCCACCTTAGCGGGAGCGAGGGCTGGTACGCAGTATTTT	CSATLAGARAGTQYF
TRBV6-5	TRBJ1-1	.	few	TGTGCCAGCAGTTTCAAGGGGGGGACTGAAGCTTTCTTT	CASSFKGGTEAFF
TRBV2	TRBJ1-1	TRBD1	few	TGTGCCAGCAGTGGCGACAGGGGCCCTGAAGCTTTCTTT	CASSGDRGPEAFF
TRBV6-5	TRBJ1-1	.	few	TGTGCCAGCAGTTACCAGGCTTCGGGGGCCATGAACACTGAAGCTTTCTTT	CASSYQASGAMNTEAFF
TRBV20-1	TRBJ2-1	TRBD2	.	TGCAGGTTGGCAGGACTAGCGGAGGAGAGCAATGAGCAGTTCTTC	CRLAGLAEESNEQFF
TRBV30	TRBJ2-1	TRBD2	.	TGTGCCTGGAGTCCAGGACTAGCCCACAATGAGCAGTTCTTC	CAWSPGLAHNEQFF
TRBV5-4	TRBJ2-7	TRBD2	.	TGTGCCAGCAGCTTGACTAGCGGGAGTAGCGGATCCTACGAGCAGTACTTC	CASSLTSGSSGSYEQYF
TRBV6-5	TRBJ1-3	.	few	TGTGCCAGCAGTTCCGGGGGCTCTGGAAACACCATATATTTT	CASSSGGSGNTIYF